This T cell receptor beta chain was recorded in a study of T-cell reconstitution after alpha-beta-depleted transplantation in children. Germline CDR1 LGHDT, CDR2 YNNKEL (reference sequence). The trim removed 4 bases at V and 4 bases at J, leaving 4 bases unmatched. The CDR3 is 14 residues long. During its preparation, the TCRbeta library received unique molecular identifiers. In TCRdb, the PCR reads were re-called with MiXCR into one record per CDR3 protein. Found here are 450,000 to 600,000 distinct CDR3 sequences, approximately 16% of them singletons; the top ten hold less than 4%. There are a few counts of this clonotype.

Sample: PBMCs from the stem cell graft donor, taken from the stem cell graft. The genes are TRBV3-1 and TRBJ1-1; 9 bases map to TRBD1. The source of this sequence is a human donor who donated a stem cell graft to a child with acute lymphoblastic leukemia. The CDR3 loop is CASSRPQGATEAFF. The CDR3 nucleotides are TGTGCCAGCAGCCGCCCACAGGGGGCCACTGAAGCTTTCTTT.